What follows are 31 T cell receptor beta chains derived from one specimen sequenced in a study of T cell responses to AZD1222 COVID-19 vaccine. Using immunoSEQ multiplex PCR, the repertoire was profiled, and TCRdb retains in-frame clones only, with some absent. The data hold roughly 110,000 clones, with about 87% observed a single time. Sequenced here: peripheral blood, sampled on day 0 of AZD1222 vaccination. The origin of the receptors is an adult in good health.

This clone was counted a few times. The chain carries TRBV5-4 and TRBJ1-2; TRBD1 might be the D (5 bases). Trimming pared 6 bases from V and 8 bases from J, leaving 17 bases between. Germline loops: CDR1 SGHNT, CDR2 YYREEE (reference sequence). This CDR3 has 13 residues. The CDR3 nucleotides are TGTGCCAGCACGTTAGCTCTGGGGGACGGCTACACCTTC. Translated, it gives CASTLALGDGYTF. Complete variable domain (other parts from reference TRBV5-4 and TRBJ1-2): ETGVTQSPTHLIKTRGQQVTLRCSSQSGHNTVSWYQQALGQGPQFIFQYYREEENGRGNFPPRFSGLQFPNYSSELNVNALELDDSALYLCASTLALGDGYTFGSGTRLTVV.

This chain connects TRBV19 to TRBJ1-1; tentative D call: TRBD1 (6 bases). Deletions cut 8 bases from V and 4 bases from J, with 11 bases between. The CDR3 has 12 amino acids. The germline V gene has CDR1 LNHDA and CDR2 SQIVND (reference sequence). Here the CDR3 reads CASSGTLTEAFF. In DNA, the CDR3 is TGTGCCAGTTCCGGGACACTCACTGAAGCTTTCTTT.

J is TRBJ2-1 and V is TRBV7-2; 11 positions agree with TRBD2. Per the germline V gene, CDR1 is SGHTA and CDR2 is FQGNSA. The V gene end was trimmed by 5 bases and the J gene end by 7 bases; junction bases not matched to a gene: 10. This CDR3 has 16 residues. The CDR3 is CASSRDSGRGRNEQFF. The CDR3 DNA is TGTGCCAGCAGCCGTGATAGCGGGAGGGGTAGGAATGAGCAGTTCTTC.

This rearrangement joins TRBV6-2 or TRBV6-3 to TRBJ2-1, with TRBD1 identical over 7 bases. Germline V gene sequence: CDR1 MNHEY, CDR2 SVGEGT. CDR3 length: 14 amino acids. J lost 6 bases, V lost 3 bases, and 5 bases had no gene match. CDR3 residues: CASSYLGTVNEQFF. The CDR3 nucleotides are TGTGCCAGCAGTTATTTAGGGACAGTCAATGAGCAGTTCTTC.

This clone was seen a single time. The chain links TRBV25-1 to TRBJ2-7, with TRBD1 matching over 9 bases. CDR1 and CDR2 (germline): MGHDK, SYGVNS. J gave up 3 bases and V 4 bases, and 13 bases lay outside the gene matches. This CDR3 contains 17 residues. The CDR3 loop is CASSGAPGQGWNYEQYF. The CDR3 coding sequence is TGTGCCAGCAGTGGTGCTCCGGGACAGGGATGGAACTACGAGCAGTACTTC.

J is TRBJ2-2 and V is TRBV19, with D possibly matching TRBD1 (5 bases). Germline CDR1 and CDR2: LNHDA and SQIVND (reference sequence). The CDR3 runs to 15 residues. V was pared by 3 bases and J by 0 bases, with 8 bases between. The CDR3, as DNA: TGTGCCAGTAGTATTCAGGGCACGAACACCGGGGAGCTGTTTTTT. Protein sequence: CASSIQGTNTGELFF.

V and J are TRBV5-1 and TRBJ2-1, with 7 bases that match TRBD1. CDR1 is SGHRS, CDR2 YFSETQ, per germline. Germline trimming cut 7 bases from V and 5 bases from J; bases unmatched to any gene: 9. This CDR3 region has 14 residues. The CDR3 DNA follows: TGCGCCAGCCAATGGACAGGATCAGACAATGAGCAGTTCTTC. As protein: CASQWTGSDNEQFF.

The rearrangement links TRBV20-1 to TRBJ2-2; TRBD1 matches at 10 bases. In germline, CDR1 is DFQATT, CDR2 SNEGSKA (reference sequence). V trimming: 4 bases; J trimming: 5 bases; junction bases outside the gene matches: 7. The CDR3 runs to 15 residues. CDR3 sequence reads: CSAIDRGRSTGELFF. Here the CDR3 DNA reads TGCAGTGCTATTGACAGGGGGCGTAGTACCGGGGAGCTGTTTTTT.

Only one count was recorded for this clone. At the DNA level, this CDR3 is encoded by other sequences in the same sample as well. The gene calls are TRBV3-1 (or the pseudogene TRBV3-2) and TRBJ1-2; D gene unclear. There are 11 residues in the CDR3. Trimming left V 3 bases short and J 5 bases short, with 4 bases between. Germline CDR1 reads LGHDT; CDR2 reads YNNKEL (reference sequence). The CDR3: CASSQGYGYTF. DNA of the CDR3: TGTGCCAGCAGCCAGGGGTATGGCTACACCTTC.

CDR3 protein: CASSLSGIGWNTEAFF. The CDR3 DNA is TGTGCCAGCAGTTTATCCGGGATAGGGTGGAACACTGAAGCTTTCTTT. The chain has TRBV27 and TRBJ1-1; D not certain. V shed 0 bases and J shed 1 base, with 12 bases lying between them. Germline CDR1 reads MNHEY; CDR2 reads SMNVEV (reference sequence). This CDR3 contains 16 residues.

V usage is TRBV7-2 and J usage is TRBJ2-1, with D uncertain. Looked up from germline, CDR1 is SGHTA and CDR2 is FQGNSA. This CDR3 spans 10 amino acids. Deletions cut 8 bases from V and 7 bases from J, with 6 bases between. The CDR3 loop reads CASGLNEQFF. The CDR3 bases are TGTGCCAGCGGATTGAATGAGCAGTTCTTC.

The genes are TRBV5-4 and TRBJ2-3; 8 bases are shared with TRBD1. The CDR3 is 15 amino acids. From germline, CDR1 is SGHNT and CDR2 YYREEE (reference sequence). V lost 4 bases, J lost 0 bases, and 4 bases stayed unmatched. The CDR3 reads CASSQDRGSTDTQYF. CDR3 bases: TGTGCCAGCAGCCAAGACAGGGGTAGCACAGATACGCAGTATTTT.

The chain joins TRBV7-9 to TRBJ1-5, with D uncertain. In germline, CDR1 is SEHNR, CDR2 FQNEAQ (reference sequence). V dropped 1 base and J dropped 1 base, with 5 bases sitting between them. The CDR3 totals 14 residues. The CDR3 bases are TGTGCCAGCAGCTTAGGGAGAAGCAATCAGCCCCAGCATTTT. Translating gives CASSLGRSNQPQHF.

The chain joins TRBV9 to TRBJ1-3; D is possibly TRBD1 (5 bases). Between the trimmed V and J ends, which lost 2 bases and 1 base, there was a span of 10 bases. Germline assignment: CDR1 SGDLS and CDR2 YYNGEE. CDR3 length: 15 amino acids. CDR3 sequence reads: CASSVLGESGNTIYF. CDR3 DNA sequence: TGTGCCAGCAGCGTCCTAGGGGAGTCTGGAAACACCATATATTTT.

This clone was seen only once. The rearrangement uses TRBV7-2 and TRBJ1-2; possible D gene TRBD1, 5 bases. The CDR3 covers 12 residues. V gave up 5 bases and J gave up 7 bases, with 11 bases separating them. Per germline, CDR1 SGHTA and CDR2 FQGNSA. CDR3 DNA: TGTGCCAGCAGCGCCGACAGTCGTGGCTACACCTTC. Its protein product is CASSADSRGYTF.

Notes on this clone: This specimen includes other DNA sequences encoding the same CDR3. V and J are TRBV6-5 and TRBJ2-7; 7 bases line up with TRBD1. CDR1 and CDR2 (germline): MNHEY, SVGAGI. The CDR3 is 14 residues long. V shed 0 bases, J shed 2 bases, and the junction held 1 base outside the gene matches. CDR3 sequence: CASSYSRGPYEQYF. In DNA, the CDR3 is TGTGCCAGCAGTTACTCTAGGGGGCCCTACGAGCAGTACTTC.

About this clone: The same CDR3 arises from other DNA sequences in this sample as well. This chain links TRBV6-5 with TRBJ2-1; tentative D call: TRBD2 (6 bases). The CDR3 totals 13 residues. The V gene lost 5 bases and the J gene lost 10 bases, with 15 bases spanning the gap. In germline, CDR1 is MNHEY, CDR2 SVGAGI. DNA for the CDR3: TGTGCCAGCAGTAGGGACTCCCTCGGAGAGCAGTTCTTC. Translating it yields CASSRDSLGEQFF.

The chain employs TRBV3-1 (or the pseudogene TRBV3-2) and TRBJ2-7; 7 bases line up with TRBD2. Germline-derived CDR1 and CDR2 are LGHDT and YNNKEL (reference sequence). This CDR3 has 16 residues. Trimming cost V 0 bases and J 5 bases; bases outside gene matches: 10. The CDR3 spells CASSQDRGRAIDEQYF. The CDR3, as DNA: TGTGCCAGCAGCCAAGATCGGGGGAGGGCCATCGACGAGCAGTACTTC.

This chain connects TRBV4-3 to TRBJ2-6, with a possible D match to TRBD1 (6 bases). Trimming shortened V by 4 bases and J by 0 bases, and 13 bases separated the two germline ends. Per the germline V gene, CDR1 is LGHNA and CDR2 is YSLEER. The CDR3 runs to 17 residues. Here the CDR3 reads CASSRARGGSGANVLTF. The CDR3, as DNA: TGCGCCAGCAGCCGCGCCCGAGGGGGCTCTGGGGCCAACGTCCTGACTTTC.

The chain combines TRBV28 with TRBJ1-3; possibly TRBD1 for D (6 bases). The ends were cut back, 2 bases at V and 2 bases at J, with 10 bases in the middle. This CDR3 contains 15 residues. Germline CDR1 is MDHEN and CDR2 is SYDVKM. CDR3 sequence reads: CASSLQGKTGNTIYF. CDR3 nucleotides: TGTGCCAGCAGTTTACAGGGGAAAACTGGAAACACCATATATTTT. The variable domain in full, completed from reference TRBV28 and TRBJ1-3, reads DVKVTQSSRYLVKRTGEKVFLECVQDMDHENMFWYRQDPGLGLRLIYFSYDVKMKEKGDIPEGYSVSREKKERFSLILESASTNQTSMYLCASSLQGKTGNTIYFGEGSWLTVV.

This rearrangement joins TRBV5-6 to TRBJ1-1; no definite D call. Trimming removed 1 base from V and 1 base from J, with 5 bases in between. CDR1 is SGHDT, CDR2 YYEEEE, per germline. The CDR3 runs to 13 residues. CDR3 protein: CASSLNRNTEAFF. In DNA form, the CDR3 reads TGTGCCAGCAGCTTGAACAGGAACACTGAAGCTTTCTTT.

The chain links TRBV7-9 to TRBJ1-1; 10 nucleotides agree with TRBD1. CDR3 length: 13 residues. Germline values: CDR1 SEHNR, CDR2 FQNEAQ (reference sequence). Losses at the gene ends were 6 bases for V and 6 bases for J; bases not matched to a gene: 4. CDR3 DNA: TGTGCCAGCAGAGTCGGGACAGGGGCTGAAGCTTTCTTT. It encodes CASRVGTGAEAFF.

This sequence joins TRBV24-1 and TRBJ2-3; 8 bases line up with TRBD1. The junction had 19 bases not matched to a gene; V was cut back by 4 bases and J by 2 bases. Germline V gives CDR1 KGHDR, CDR2 SFDVKD. The CDR3 covers 20 residues. The CDR3 bases are TGTGCCACCAGTGACGGGGGACAGGCCGGGATTTCGCCCCTCACAGATACGCAGTATTTT. Its protein is CATSDGGQAGISPLTDTQYF.

The genes are TRBV19 and TRBJ1-4; 9 bases align to TRBD1. The CDR3 covers 13 residues. J lost 6 bases, V lost 8 bases, and 4 bases had no gene match. Germline V gene lookup returns CDR1 LNHDA and CDR2 SQIVND (reference sequence). The CDR3 region has the DNA TGTGCCAGTCGGACAGGGGATTATGAAAAACTGTTTTTT. Its translation is CASRTGDYEKLFF.

V and J are TRBV7-9 and TRBJ2-7; D tentatively reads TRBD1 or TRBD2 (5 bases each). Trimming shortened V by 4 bases and J by 6 bases, and 19 bases separated the two germline ends. The CDR3 length is 15 residues. Germline CDR1 reads SEHNR; CDR2 reads FQNEAQ (reference sequence). CDR3 sequence: CASSSKGNLEGEQYF. The CDR3 bases are TGTGCCAGCAGCTCAAAGGGGAACCTAGAGGGCGAGCAGTACTTC.

The gene calls are TRBV7-9 and TRBJ2-7; D is perhaps TRBD1 (5 bases). The CDR3 length is 14 residues. Deletions cut 1 base from V and 0 bases from J, with 7 bases between. Germline-derived CDR1 and CDR2 are SEHNR and FQNEAQ (reference sequence). CDR3 bases: TGTGCCAGCAGCTTAGAACAGGTCTCCTACGAGCAGTACTTC. Amino acid sequence: CASSLEQVSYEQYF.

The chain links TRBV19 to TRBJ1-2; D remains ambiguous. The CDR3 has 15 amino acids. Between the trimmed V and J ends, which lost 2 bases and 5 bases, there was a span of 15 bases. Germline loops: CDR1 LNHDA, CDR2 SQIVND (reference sequence). CDR3 loop: CASSITAPGIYGYTF. CDR3 DNA sequence: TGTGCCAGTAGTATAACCGCGCCGGGTATTTATGGCTACACCTTC. Full variable domain (missing parts from reference TRBV19 and TRBJ1-2): DGGITQSPKYLFRKEGQNVTLSCEQNLNHDAMYWYRQDPGQGLRLIYYSQIVNDFQKGDIAEGYSVSREKKESFPLTVTSAQKNPTAFYLCASSITAPGIYGYTFGSGTRLTVV.

The gene calls are TRBV4-3 and TRBJ2-7, with D maybe TRBD2 (6 bases). The CDR3 covers 13 residues. Germline V gene data show CDR1 as LGHNA and CDR2 as YSLEER. V was clipped by 3 bases and J by 4 bases, with 10 bases between them. The CDR3 region is CASSHLGGYEQYF. The CDR3 region has the DNA TGCGCCAGCAGCCACCTTGGAGGGTACGAGCAGTACTTC.

This chain connects TRBV9 to TRBJ1-4, with D perhaps matching TRBD1 (6 bases). This CDR3 region has 16 residues. Trimming took off 2 bases at V and 0 bases at J, with 11 bases between the two ends. Germline V gene sequence: CDR1 SGDLS, CDR2 YYNGEE. The CDR3 protein is CASSVERGSTNEKLFF. CDR3 nucleotides: TGTGCCAGCAGCGTTGAAAGGGGGTCAACTAATGAAAAACTGTTTTTT.

The chain recombines TRBV5-1 with TRBJ2-2, with TRBD1 as a possible D gene (6 bases). This CDR3 comprises 15 residues. V lost 2 bases and J lost 4, with 12 bases in between. The germline gives CDR1 SGHRS, CDR2 YFSETQ. CDR3 coding DNA: TGCGCCAGCAGCTTCGGGGCAGGGGTCACCGGGGAGCTGTTTTTT. Translating gives CASSFGAGVTGELFF.

The rearrangement links TRBV7-2 to TRBJ2-7; a weak D match, TRBD2 (7 bases). CDR3 size: 15 residues. V was clipped by 2 bases and J by 6 bases, with 17 bases between them. Germline loops: CDR1 SGHTA, CDR2 FQGNSA. In DNA form, the CDR3 reads TGTGCCAGCAGCTTATATCCCGGGGGGCAGGCCGAGCAGTACTTC. Translated, it gives CASSLYPGGQAEQYF.